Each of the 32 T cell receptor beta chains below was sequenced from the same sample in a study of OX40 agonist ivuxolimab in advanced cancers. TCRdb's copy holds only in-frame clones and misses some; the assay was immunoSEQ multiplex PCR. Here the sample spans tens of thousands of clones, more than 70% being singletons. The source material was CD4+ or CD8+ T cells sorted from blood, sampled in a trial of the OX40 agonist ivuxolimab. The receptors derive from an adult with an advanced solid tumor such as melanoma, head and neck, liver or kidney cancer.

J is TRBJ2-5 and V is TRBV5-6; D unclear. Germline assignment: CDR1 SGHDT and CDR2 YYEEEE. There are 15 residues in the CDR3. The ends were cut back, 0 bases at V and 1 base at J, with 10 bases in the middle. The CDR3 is CASSLAGGLQETQYF. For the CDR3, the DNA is TGTGCCAGCAGCTTGGCGGGTGGGCTCCAAGAGACCCAGTACTTC.

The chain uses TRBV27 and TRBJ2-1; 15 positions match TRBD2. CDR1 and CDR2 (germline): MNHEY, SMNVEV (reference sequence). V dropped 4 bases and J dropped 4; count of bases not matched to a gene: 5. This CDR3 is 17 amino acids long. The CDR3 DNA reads TGTGCCAGCAGTTGGACTAGCGGGGGGGCGGGGTACAATGAGCAGTTCTTC. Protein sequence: CASSWTSGGAGYNEQFF.

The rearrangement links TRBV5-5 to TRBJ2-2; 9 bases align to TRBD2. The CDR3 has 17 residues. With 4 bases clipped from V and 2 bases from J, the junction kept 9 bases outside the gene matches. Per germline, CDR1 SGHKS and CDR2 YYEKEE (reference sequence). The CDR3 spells CASSLGGAGGNTGELFF. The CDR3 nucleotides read TGTGCCAGCAGCCTTGGAGGAGCGGGGGGAAACACCGGGGAGCTGTTTTTT.

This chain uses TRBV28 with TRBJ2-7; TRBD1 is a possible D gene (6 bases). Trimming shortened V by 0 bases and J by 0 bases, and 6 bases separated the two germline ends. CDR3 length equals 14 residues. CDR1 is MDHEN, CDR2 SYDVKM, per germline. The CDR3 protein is CASSLWDSSYEQYF. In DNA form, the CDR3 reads TGTGCCAGCAGTTTATGGGACAGCTCCTACGAGCAGTACTTC.

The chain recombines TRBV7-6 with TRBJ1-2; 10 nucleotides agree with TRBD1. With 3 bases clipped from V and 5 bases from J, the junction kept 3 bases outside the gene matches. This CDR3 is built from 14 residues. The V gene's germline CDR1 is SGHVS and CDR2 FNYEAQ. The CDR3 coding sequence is TGTGCCAGCAGCTTGGACAGGGGGATATATGGCTACACCTTC. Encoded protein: CASSLDRGIYGYTF.

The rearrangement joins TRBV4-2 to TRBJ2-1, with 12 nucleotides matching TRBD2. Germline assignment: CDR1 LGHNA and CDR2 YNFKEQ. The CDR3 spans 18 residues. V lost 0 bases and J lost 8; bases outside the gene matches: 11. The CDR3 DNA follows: TGTGCCAGCAGCCAAGATTCCCCGGCTAGCGGGGGGGCAGATGAGCAGTTCTTC. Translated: CASSQDSPASGGADEQFF.

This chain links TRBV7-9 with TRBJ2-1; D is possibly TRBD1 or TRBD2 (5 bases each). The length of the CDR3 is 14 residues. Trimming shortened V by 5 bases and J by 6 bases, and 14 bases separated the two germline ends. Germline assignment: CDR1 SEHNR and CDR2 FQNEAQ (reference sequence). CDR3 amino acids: CASSPLVGGNEQFF. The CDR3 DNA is TGTGCCAGCAGCCCCTTGGTTGGGGGCAATGAGCAGTTCTTC.

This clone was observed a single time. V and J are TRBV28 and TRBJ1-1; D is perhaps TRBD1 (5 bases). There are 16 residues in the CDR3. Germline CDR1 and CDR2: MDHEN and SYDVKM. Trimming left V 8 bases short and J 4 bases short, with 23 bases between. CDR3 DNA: TGTGCCAGCCGCACCCCAGGGAGGGGAAAAGGCACTGAAGCTTTCTTT. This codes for CASRTPGRGKGTEAFF. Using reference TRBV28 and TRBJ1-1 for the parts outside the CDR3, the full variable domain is DVKVTQSSRYLVKRTGEKVFLECVQDMDHENMFWYRQDPGLGLRLIYFSYDVKMKEKGDIPEGYSVSREKKERFSLILESASTNQTSMYLCASRTPGRGKGTEAFFGQGTRLTVV.

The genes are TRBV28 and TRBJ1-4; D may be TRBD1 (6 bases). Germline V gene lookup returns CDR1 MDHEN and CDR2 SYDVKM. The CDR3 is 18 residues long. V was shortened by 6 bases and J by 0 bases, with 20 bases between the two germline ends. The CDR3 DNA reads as TGTGCCAGCAGGCTAACCCTGGGGCGGACAGCAACTAATGAAAAACTGTTTTTT. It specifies CASRLTLGRTATNEKLFF.

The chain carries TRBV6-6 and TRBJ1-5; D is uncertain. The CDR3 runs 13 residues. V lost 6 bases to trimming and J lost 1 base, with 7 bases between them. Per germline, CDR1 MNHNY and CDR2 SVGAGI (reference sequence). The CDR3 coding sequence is TGTGCCAGCAGGGTCAGCAGCAATCAGCCCCAGCATTTT. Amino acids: CASRVSSNQPQHF.

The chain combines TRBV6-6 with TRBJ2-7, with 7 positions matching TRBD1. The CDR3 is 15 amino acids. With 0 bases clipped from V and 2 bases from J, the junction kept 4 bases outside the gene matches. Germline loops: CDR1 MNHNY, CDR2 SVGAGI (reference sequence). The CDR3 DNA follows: TGTGCCAGCAGTTACTCGAACAGGGGTGCCTACGAGCAGTACTTC. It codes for CASSYSNRGAYEQYF.

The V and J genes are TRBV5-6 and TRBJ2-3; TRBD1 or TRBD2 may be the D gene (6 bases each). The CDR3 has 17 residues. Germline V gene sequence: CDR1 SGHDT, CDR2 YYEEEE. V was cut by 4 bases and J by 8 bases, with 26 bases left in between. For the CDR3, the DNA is TGTGCCAGCAGCCCGGGGGCGACTGGGCCTGGGGGTGGTACGCAGTATTTT. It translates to CASSPGATGPGGGTQYF.

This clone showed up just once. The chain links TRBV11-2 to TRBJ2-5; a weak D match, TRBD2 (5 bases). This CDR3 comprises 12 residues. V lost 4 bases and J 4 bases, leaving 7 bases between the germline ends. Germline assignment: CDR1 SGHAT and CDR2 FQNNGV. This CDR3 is CASSSAGETQYF. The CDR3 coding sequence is TGTGCCAGCAGCTCCGCGGGAGAGACCCAGTACTTC.

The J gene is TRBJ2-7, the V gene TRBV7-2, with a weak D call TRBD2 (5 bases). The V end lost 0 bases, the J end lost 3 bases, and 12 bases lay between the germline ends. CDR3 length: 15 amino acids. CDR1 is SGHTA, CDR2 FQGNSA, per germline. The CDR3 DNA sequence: TGTGCCAGCAGCTTAGCACTAGACGTAGGCTACGAGCAGTACTTC. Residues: CASSLALDVGYEQYF. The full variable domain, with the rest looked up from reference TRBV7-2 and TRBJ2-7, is GAGVSQSPSNKVTEKGKDVELRCDPISGHTALYWYRQSLGQGLEFLIYFQGNSAPDKSGLPSDRFSAERTGGSVSTLTIQRTQQEDSAVYLCASSLALDVGYEQYFGPGTRLTVT.

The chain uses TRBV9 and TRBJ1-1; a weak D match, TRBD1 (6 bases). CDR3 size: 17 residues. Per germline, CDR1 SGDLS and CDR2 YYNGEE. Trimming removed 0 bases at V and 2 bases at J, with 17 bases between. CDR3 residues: CASSVGTEYAENTEAFF. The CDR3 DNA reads TGTGCCAGCAGCGTAGGGACAGAATATGCTGAAAACACTGAAGCTTTCTTT.

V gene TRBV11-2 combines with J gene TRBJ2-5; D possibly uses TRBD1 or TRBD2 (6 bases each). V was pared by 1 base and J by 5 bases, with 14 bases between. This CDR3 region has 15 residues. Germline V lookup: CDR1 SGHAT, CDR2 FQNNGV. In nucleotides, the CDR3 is TGTGCCAGCAGCTTAGGGGTGGGGGGCTTGGAGACCCAGTACTTC. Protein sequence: CASSLGVGGLETQYF.

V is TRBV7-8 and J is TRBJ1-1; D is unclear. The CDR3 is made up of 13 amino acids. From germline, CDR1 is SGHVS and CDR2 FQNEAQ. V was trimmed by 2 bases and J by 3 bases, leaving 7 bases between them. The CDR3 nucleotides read TGTGCCAGCAGCTTAAGGGTGGACACTGAAGCTTTCTTT. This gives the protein CASSLRVDTEAFF.

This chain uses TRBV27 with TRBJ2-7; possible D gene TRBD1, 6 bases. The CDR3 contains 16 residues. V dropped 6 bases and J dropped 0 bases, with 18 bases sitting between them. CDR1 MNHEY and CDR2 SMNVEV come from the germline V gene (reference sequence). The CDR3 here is CASRRSTGQSSYEQYF. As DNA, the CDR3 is TGTGCCAGCAGGAGGAGCACAGGGCAAAGCTCCTACGAGCAGTACTTC.

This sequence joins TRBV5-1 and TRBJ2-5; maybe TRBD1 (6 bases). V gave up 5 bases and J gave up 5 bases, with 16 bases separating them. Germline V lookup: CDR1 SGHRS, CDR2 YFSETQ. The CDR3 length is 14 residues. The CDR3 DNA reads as TGCGCCAGCAGTCAACAGGGCAGTGAGGAGACCCAGTACTTC. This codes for CASSQQGSEETQYF.

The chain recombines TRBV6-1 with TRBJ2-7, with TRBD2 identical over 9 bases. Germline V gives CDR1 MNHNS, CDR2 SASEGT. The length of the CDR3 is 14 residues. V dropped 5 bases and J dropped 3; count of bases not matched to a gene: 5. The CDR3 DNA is TGTGCCAGCAGTTTAGCGGGAGTGCTCTACGAGCAGTACTTC. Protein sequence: CASSLAGVLYEQYF.

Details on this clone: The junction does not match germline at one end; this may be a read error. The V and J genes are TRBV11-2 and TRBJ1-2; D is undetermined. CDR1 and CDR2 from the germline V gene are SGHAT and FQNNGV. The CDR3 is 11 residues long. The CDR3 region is CASSLGAETYF. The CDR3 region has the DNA TGTGCCAGCAGCTTAGGCGCCGAGACATACTTC. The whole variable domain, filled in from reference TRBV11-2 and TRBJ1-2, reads EAGVAQSPRYKIIEKRQSVAFWCNPISGHATLYWYQQILGQGPKLLIQFQNNGVVDDSQLPKDRFSAERLKGVDSTLKIQPAKLEDSAVYLCASSLGAETYFGSGTRLTVV.

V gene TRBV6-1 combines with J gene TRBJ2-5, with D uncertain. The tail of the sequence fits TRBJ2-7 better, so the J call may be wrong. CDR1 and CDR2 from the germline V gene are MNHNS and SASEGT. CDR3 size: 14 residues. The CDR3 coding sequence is TGTGCCAGCAGTGTTATGCCTAGCTCCTACGAGCAGTACTTC. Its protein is CASSVMPSSYEQYF.

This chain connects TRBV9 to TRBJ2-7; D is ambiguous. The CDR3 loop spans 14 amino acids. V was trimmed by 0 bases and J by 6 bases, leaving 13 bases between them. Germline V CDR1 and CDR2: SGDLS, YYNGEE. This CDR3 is CASSVATGRGEQYF. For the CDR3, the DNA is TGTGCCAGCAGCGTAGCTACGGGTCGCGGCGAGCAGTACTTC.

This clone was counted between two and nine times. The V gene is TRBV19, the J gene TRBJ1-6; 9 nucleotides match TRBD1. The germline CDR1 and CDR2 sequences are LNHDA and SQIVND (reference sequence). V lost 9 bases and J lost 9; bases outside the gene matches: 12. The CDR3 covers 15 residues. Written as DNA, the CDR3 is TGTGCCAGCTCCCCGGGGACAGGGATGGGTTCACCCCTCCACTTT. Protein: CASSPGTGMGSPLHF.

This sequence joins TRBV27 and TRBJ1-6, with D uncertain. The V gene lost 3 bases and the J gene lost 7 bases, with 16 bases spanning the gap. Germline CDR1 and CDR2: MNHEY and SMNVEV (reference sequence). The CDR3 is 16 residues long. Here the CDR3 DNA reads TGTGCCAGCAGTTTGAACCCGACCGGTAGGAATTCACCCCTCCACTTT. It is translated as CASSLNPTGRNSPLHF.

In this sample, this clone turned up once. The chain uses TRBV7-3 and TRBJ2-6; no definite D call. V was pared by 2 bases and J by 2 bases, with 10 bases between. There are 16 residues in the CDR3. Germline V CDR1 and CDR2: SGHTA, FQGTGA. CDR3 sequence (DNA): TGTGCCAGCAGCTTAGGGCGAAGCGCTGGGGCCAACGTCCTGACTTTC. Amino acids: CASSLGRSAGANVLTF.

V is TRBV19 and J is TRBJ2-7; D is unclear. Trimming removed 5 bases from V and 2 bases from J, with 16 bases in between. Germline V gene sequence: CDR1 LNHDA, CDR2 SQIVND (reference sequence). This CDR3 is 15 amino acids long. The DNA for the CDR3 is TGTGCCAGTAGTCACATAAGGGTGGATACCTACGAGCAGTACTTC. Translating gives CASSHIRVDTYEQYF.

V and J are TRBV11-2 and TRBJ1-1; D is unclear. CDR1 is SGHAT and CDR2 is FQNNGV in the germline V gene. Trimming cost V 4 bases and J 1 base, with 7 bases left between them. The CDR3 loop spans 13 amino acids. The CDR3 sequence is CASSSDWNTEAFF. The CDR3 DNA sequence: TGTGCCAGCAGCTCTGACTGGAACACTGAAGCTTTCTTT.

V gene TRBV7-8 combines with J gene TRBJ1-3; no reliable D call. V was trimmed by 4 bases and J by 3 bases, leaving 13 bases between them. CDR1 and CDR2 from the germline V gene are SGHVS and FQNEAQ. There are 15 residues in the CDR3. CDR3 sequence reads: CASSSNWIHGNTIYF. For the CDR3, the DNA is TGTGCCAGCAGCTCCAACTGGATACATGGAAACACCATATATTTT.

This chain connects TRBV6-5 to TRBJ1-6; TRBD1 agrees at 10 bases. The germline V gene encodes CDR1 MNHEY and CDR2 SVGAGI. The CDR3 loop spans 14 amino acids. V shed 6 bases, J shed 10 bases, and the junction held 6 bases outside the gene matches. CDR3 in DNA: TGTGCCAGCAGCCCCGGGACAGGGGAGTCACCCCTCCACTTT. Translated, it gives CASSPGTGESPLHF.

The DNA for the CDR3 is TGTGCCAGCAGCTTACCAGCGGGAGGCCCAGATACGCAGTATTTT. As protein: CASSLPAGGPDTQYF. The rearrangement links TRBV5-4 to TRBJ2-3, with TRBD2 matching over 9 bases. The CDR3 sequence is 15 residues long. Germline loops: CDR1 SGHNT, CDR2 YYREEE (reference sequence). The trim removed 2 bases at V and 4 bases at J, leaving 5 bases unmatched. The entire variable domain, with the rest obtained from reference TRBV5-4 and TRBJ2-3, is as follows: ETGVTQSPTHLIKTRGQQVTLRCSSQSGHNTVSWYQQALGQGPQFIFQYYREEENGRGNFPPRFSGLQFPNYSSELNVNALELDDSALYLCASSLPAGGPDTQYFGPGTRLTVL.

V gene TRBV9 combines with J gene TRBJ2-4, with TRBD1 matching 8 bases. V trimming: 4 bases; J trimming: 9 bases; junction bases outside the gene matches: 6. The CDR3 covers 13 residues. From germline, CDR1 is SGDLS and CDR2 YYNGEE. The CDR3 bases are TGTGCCAGCAGCCCTCAGGGGGCGGGCATTCAGTACTTC. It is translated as CASSPQGAGIQYF.